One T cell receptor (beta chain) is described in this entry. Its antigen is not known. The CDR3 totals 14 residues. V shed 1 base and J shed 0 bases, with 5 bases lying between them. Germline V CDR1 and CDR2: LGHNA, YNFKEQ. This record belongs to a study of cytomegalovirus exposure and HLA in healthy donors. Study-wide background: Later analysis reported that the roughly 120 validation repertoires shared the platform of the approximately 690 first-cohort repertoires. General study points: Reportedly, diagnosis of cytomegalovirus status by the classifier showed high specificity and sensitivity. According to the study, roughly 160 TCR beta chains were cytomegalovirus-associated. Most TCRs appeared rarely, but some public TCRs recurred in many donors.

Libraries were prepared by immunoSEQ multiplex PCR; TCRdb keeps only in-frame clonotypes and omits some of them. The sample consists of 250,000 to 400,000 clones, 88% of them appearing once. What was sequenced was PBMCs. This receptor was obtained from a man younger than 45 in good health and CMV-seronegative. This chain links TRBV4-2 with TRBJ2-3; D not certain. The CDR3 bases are TGTGCCAGCAGCCAAGTATCTAGCACAGATACGCAGTATTTT. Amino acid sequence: CASSQVSSTDTQYF.